A single sample gave rise to the 28 T cell receptor beta chains below, sequenced in a study of T cells in Graves' hyperthyroidism and ophthalmopathy. RNA transcripts provided the source from which TCR beta CDR3 regions were amplified. An initial round of RT-PCR targeting the TCR CDR3 relied on the HTBI primer set. TCRdb used MiXCR to reprocess the multiplex PCR reads, holding one entry per CDR3 protein. This table has 340,000 or so distinct CDR3 sequences, over 20% appearing once. Sequencing input: blood. Receptors were obtained from a woman aged 45-59 years with Graves' hyperthyroidism.

This clonotype was counted a few times. It is unclear where the CDR3 begins or ends on the DNA, so no DNA is shown, and the CDR3 is as TCRdb lists it. The chain employs TRBV11-1 and TRBJ2-5; TRBD2 reflects the table's D call only, with no check against the DNA. The CDR3 comprises 19 residues, both ends counted. CDR1 is SGHAT and CDR2 is FQDESV in the germline V gene (reference sequence). The CDR3: CASSFYICSAPDPVRTQYF.

The chain joins TRBV3-1 to TRBJ2-1; 7 bases fit TRBD2. The germline V gene has CDR1 LGHDT and CDR2 YNNKEL (reference sequence). The CDR3 is 14 amino acids. V shed 4 bases, J shed 8 bases, and the junction held 8 bases outside the gene matches. The CDR3 loop is CASSRVGGSYEQFF. Written as DNA, the CDR3 is TGTGCCAGCAGCCGAGTCGGGGGGAGCTATGAGCAGTTCTTC.

There are many counts of this clonotype. Here the CDR3 DNA reads TGTGCCTACATGGCGCGGGGGGCTAACTATGGCTACACCTTC. It is translated as CAYMARGANYGYTF. The rearrangement uses TRBV30 and TRBJ1-2; weak D call: TRBD1 (5 bases). V was shortened by 7 bases and J by 0 bases, with 15 bases between the two germline ends. Germline V gene data show CDR1 as GTSNPN and CDR2 as SVGIG (reference sequence). CDR3 length: 14 amino acids.

This clonotype was recorded many times. The chain is built from TRBV11-2 and TRBJ2-3; D remains ambiguous. From germline, CDR1 is SGHAT and CDR2 FQNNGV. The ends were cut back, 5 bases at V and 6 bases at J, with 12 bases in the middle. The CDR3 runs to 13 residues. The CDR3 nucleotides are TGTGCCAGCAGCCCCCTCACCCAGGATACGCAGTATTTT. It is translated as CASSPLTQDTQYF.

This clonotype came up once. J is TRBJ1-1 and V is TRBV12-3 or TRBV12-4, with D perhaps TRBD1 (6 bases). V gave up 6 bases and J gave up 6 bases, with 23 bases separating them. This CDR3 is 16 amino acids long. The CDR3 DNA sequence: TGTGCCAGCAGCCCTCGGGACAAGGTTGGGCTTTCTGAAGCTTTCTTT. Amino acids: CASSPRDKVGLSEAFF.

In this sample, this clonotype turned up many times. This rearrangement joins TRBV20-1 to TRBJ2-7; TRBD2 aligns across 7 bases. Germline V gene data show CDR1 as DFQATT and CDR2 as SNEGSKA (reference sequence). The CDR3 runs to 17 residues. The V segment lost 0 bases and the J segment 4 bases; nucleotides outside the gene matches: 15. The CDR3 region is CSARDIAGAGGAYEQYF. The CDR3 nucleotides are TGCAGTGCTAGAGATATTGCGGGAGCTGGGGGAGCTTACGAGCAGTACTTC.

In its sample, this clonotype was seen many times. The gene calls are TRBV12-3 or TRBV12-4 and TRBJ1-3, with D perhaps TRBD1 (5 bases). There are 13 residues in the CDR3. Trimming left V 3 bases short and J 4 bases short, with 7 bases between. The CDR3 spells CASSFSGGNTIYF. In DNA form, the CDR3 reads TGTGCCAGCAGTTTTTCAGGGGGAAACACCATATATTTT.

The sample holds one count of this clonotype. This may come from a read error, since a much larger clone is one base off. The chain is built from TRBV30 and TRBJ1-3; possible D gene TRBD1, 5 bases. The CDR3 consists of 14 residues. Per the germline V gene, CDR1 is GTSNPN and CDR2 is SVGIG (reference sequence). The CDR3 reads CSWSETVSGNTIYF. For the CDR3, the DNA is TGTTCCTGGAGTGAGACAGTCTCTGGAAACACCATATATTTT.

About this clonotype itself: A read error is possible here, since a much larger clone lies one base away. The rearrangement joins TRBV20-1 to TRBJ2-7, with TRBD2 matching 7 bases. The germline V gene encodes CDR1 DFQATT and CDR2 SNEGSKA (reference sequence). J was trimmed by 6 bases and V by 3 bases; bases with no gene match: 11. This CDR3 comprises 14 residues. This CDR3 is CSASLTGGSSEQYF. CDR3 DNA: TGCAGTGCTAGCTTGACTGGCGGGAGTAGCGAGCAGTACTTC.

This clonotype was detected many times. V and J are TRBV11-2 and TRBJ1-1, with D perhaps TRBD1 (5 bases). The germline CDR1 and CDR2 sequences are SGHAT and FQNNGV. The CDR3 is 14 residues long. V was shortened by 0 bases and J by 4 bases, with 9 bases between the two germline ends. This chain's CDR3 is CASSLDKRGTEAFF. The DNA of the CDR3 is TGTGCCAGCAGCTTAGATAAGAGGGGCACTGAAGCTTTCTTT.

There are a few counts of this clonotype. The J gene is TRBJ2-3, the V gene TRBV3-1; 12 nucleotides line up with TRBD2. Germline CDR1 reads LGHDT; CDR2 reads YNNKEL (reference sequence). The J segment lost 6 bases and the V segment lost 6 bases, leaving 4 bases of the junction unmatched. The CDR3 is 14 amino acids. The DNA for the CDR3 is TGTGCCAGCAGTGGACTAGCGGGGTCGGATACGCAGTATTTT. Its translation is CASSGLAGSDTQYF.

In this sample, this clonotype turned up many times. The V gene is TRBV12-3 or TRBV12-4, the J gene TRBJ1-2; 7 nucleotides line up with TRBD1. The CDR3 contains 14 residues. Unmatched junction bases numbered 5, after V lost 5 bases and J lost 2 bases. The CDR3, as DNA: TGTGCCAGCAGTCTCTCGGACAGGAACTATGGCTACACCTTC. Amino acids: CASSLSDRNYGYTF.

Many counts were recorded for this clonotype. The V call is TRBV7-2, the J call TRBJ2-1; D is unresolved. Trimming shortened V by 1 base and J by 8 bases, and 9 bases separated the two germline ends. The CDR3 runs to 13 residues. Germline loops: CDR1 SGHTA, CDR2 FQGNSA. The CDR3 sequence is CASSLGPSYEQFF. The DNA for the CDR3 is TGTGCCAGCAGCTTAGGCCCTAGTTATGAGCAGTTCTTC.

Ten or more counts support this clonotype. This chain uses TRBV6-1 with TRBJ1-3; no definite D call. The germline gives CDR1 MNHNS, CDR2 SASEGT. This CDR3 region has 13 residues. Trimming took 2 bases from V and 4 from J, leaving 6 bases between them. CDR3 sequence (DNA): TGTGCCAGCAGTGAAATTCGGGGAAACACCATATATTTT. It translates to CASSEIRGNTIYF.

At least ten counts were recorded for this clonotype. The chain couples TRBV3-1 to TRBJ1-5; maybe TRBD1 (6 bases). Germline V lookup: CDR1 LGHDT, CDR2 YNNKEL (reference sequence). The CDR3 loop spans 14 amino acids. V shed 4 bases and J shed 6 bases, with 13 bases lying between them. CDR3 protein: CASSRGDTGQPQHF. In nucleotides, the CDR3 is TGTGCCAGCAGCCGAGGGGACACGGGTCAGCCCCAGCATTTT.

The CDR3 DNA is TGTGCCAGCAGCTTTGGGGTAGAGACCCAGTACTTC. Protein: CASSFGVETQYF. The chain uses TRBV5-8 and TRBJ2-5, with unresolved D. The germline V and J ends were trimmed by 2 bases and 4 bases, with 6 bases remaining between them. In germline, CDR1 is SGHTS, CDR2 YDEGEE. The CDR3 runs 12 residues. The full variable domain, in which reference TRBV5-8 and TRBJ2-5 provide the parts outside the CDR3, is EAGVTQSPTHLIKTRGQQATLRCSPISGHTSVYWYQQALGLGLQFLLWYDEGEERNRGNFPPRFSGRQFPNYSSELNVNALELEDSALYLCASSFGVETQYFGPGTRLLVL.

This CDR3 reads CSATSGVTSYNEQFF. CDR3 nucleotides: TGCAGTGCTACTAGCGGAGTCACCTCCTACAATGAGCAGTTCTTC. The V and J genes are TRBV20-1 and TRBJ2-1, with TRBD2 matching 7 bases. This CDR3 is 15 amino acids long. Germline lookup yields CDR1 DFQATT and CDR2 SNEGSKA (reference sequence). V shed 4 bases, J shed 0 bases, and the junction held 6 bases outside the gene matches.

The table lists this clonotype with many counts. This chain uses TRBV7-2 with TRBJ1-2; D is undetermined. CDR1 SGHTA and CDR2 FQGNSA come from the germline V gene. V was cut by 1 base and J by 4 bases, with 7 bases left in between. This CDR3 region has 13 residues. CDR3 sequence: CASSLGLGYGYTF. In DNA, the CDR3 is TGTGCCAGCAGCTTAGGGTTGGGCTATGGCTACACCTTC.

V is TRBV19 and J is TRBJ1-2; D gene ambiguous. V was pared by 6 bases and J by 9 bases, with 17 bases between. The germline CDR1 and CDR2 sequences are LNHDA and SQIVND (reference sequence). The CDR3 length is 13 residues. As DNA, the CDR3 is TGTGCCAGTAGAACCGGGCTTACTTCGAGCTACACCTTC. This codes for CASRTGLTSSYTF. The whole variable domain, filled in from reference TRBV19 and TRBJ1-2, reads DGGITQSPKYLFRKEGQNVTLSCEQNLNHDAMYWYRQDPGQGLRLIYYSQIVNDFQKGDIAEGYSVSREKKESFPLTVTSAQKNPTAFYLCASRTGLTSSYTFGSGTRLTVV.

Comment on this clonotype: A much larger clone lies one base from this, so it may be a read error. This rearrangement joins TRBV28 to TRBJ2-1; D is unresolved. The CDR3 loop spans 15 amino acids. Trimming cost V 2 bases and J 10 bases, with 18 bases left between them. Germline V gene sequence: CDR1 MDHEN, CDR2 SYDVKM. CDR3 loop: CASSLRAPLLKEQFF. The CDR3 region has the DNA TGTGCCAGCAGTTTAAGGGCCCCCCTTCTCAAGGAGCAGTTCTTC.

This clonotype occurred many times. This chain joins TRBV28 and TRBJ2-7, with TRBD1 matching over 9 bases. The CDR3 runs to 16 residues. The V gene end was trimmed by 8 bases and the J gene end by 3 bases; junction bases not matched to a gene: 14. Germline V gene sequence: CDR1 MDHEN, CDR2 SYDVKM. The CDR3 here is CASLPLDRGRFYEQYF. Written as DNA, the CDR3 is TGTGCCAGCCTCCCCCTGGACAGGGGAAGGTTCTACGAGCAGTACTTC.

V gene TRBV11-3 combines with J gene TRBJ2-6, with unresolved D. The CDR3 is made up of 17 amino acids. Trimming stripped 1 base from V and 2 bases from J, with 12 bases between. The germline gives CDR1 SGHNT, CDR2 YENEEA. The CDR3 DNA follows: TGTGCCAGCAGCTTAGTGGCACCAGTCACTGGGGCCAACGTCCTGACTTTC. Translation gives CASSLVAPVTGANVLTF.

Many counts were recorded for this clonotype. V is TRBV25-1 and J is TRBJ2-1, with 13 bases that match TRBD2. J gave up 8 bases and V 3 bases, and 16 bases lay outside the gene matches. This CDR3 contains 19 residues. The V gene's germline CDR1 is MGHDK and CDR2 SYGVNS. CDR3 amino acids: CASSDPLAGGPSLGDEQFF. CDR3 DNA: TGTGCCAGCAGTGACCCACTAGCGGGAGGGCCCTCTCTTGGCGATGAGCAGTTCTTC.

There are a few counts of this clonotype. The rearrangement joins TRBV6-1 to TRBJ2-1; TRBD1 aligns across 8 bases. This CDR3 is built from 15 residues. Trimming took 3 bases from V and 4 from J; bases not matched to a gene: 5. Germline V gene data show CDR1 as MNHNS and CDR2 as SASEGT. CDR3 nucleotide sequence: TGTGCCAGCAGTGAGCGGGACAGGTTTTACAATGAGCAGTTCTTC. It codes for CASSERDRFYNEQFF.

For the CDR3, the DNA is TGCAGTGCTAGACCTTCGGAAGGGGAACAAAAAAAACTGTTTTTT. Residues: CSARPSEGEQKKLFF. V gene TRBV20-1 combines with J gene TRBJ1-4; a possible D gene is TRBD1 (5 bases). CDR1 DFQATT and CDR2 SNEGSKA come from the germline V gene (reference sequence). The ends were cut back, 2 bases at V and 9 bases at J, with 19 bases in the middle. The CDR3 has 15 amino acids.

Only a few counts were recorded for this clonotype. This chain links TRBV18 with TRBJ1-1, with D maybe TRBD1 (5 bases). Trimming stripped 1 base from V and 1 base from J, with 13 bases between. This CDR3 has 16 residues. Germline V lookup: CDR1 KGHSH, CDR2 LQKENI. The CDR3 DNA is TGTGCCAGCTCACCACTTGGGGGGAAGGCGAACACTGAAGCTTTCTTT. It yields the protein CASSPLGGKANTEAFF.

This clonotype has a count of ten or more. The chain carries TRBV20-1 and TRBJ1-1; no reliable D call. The ends were cut back, 3 bases at V and 0 bases at J, with 14 bases in the middle. CDR3 length: 15 amino acids. Germline CDR1 and CDR2: DFQATT and SNEGSKA (reference sequence). The CDR3 protein is CSASGGIRMNTEAFF. The CDR3 nucleotides read TGCAGTGCTAGTGGAGGAATCAGGATGAACACTGAAGCTTTCTTT.

This clonotype was seen only a few times. The rearrangement uses TRBV20-1 and TRBJ2-5; D gene unclear. The CDR3 runs to 10 residues. V was cut by 5 bases and J by 2 bases, with 3 bases left in between. The germline V gene has CDR1 DFQATT and CDR2 SNEGSKA (reference sequence). The CDR3 reads CSAEQETQYF. The DNA for the CDR3 is TGCAGTGCTGAACAAGAGACCCAGTACTTC.